This T cell receptor beta chain was obtained from a study of molecular identifiers for immune sequencing clone quantification. Study conclusions and caveats: More than 800,000 naive cells reportedly did not prevent detection of spiked Jurkat TCR RNA from one cell.

Naive CD8 T cells were picked out by sorting for CD8+CD4-CCR7+CD45RA+. Using its own MiXCR run on the PCR reads, TCRdb lists one record per CDR3 protein. Among more than 450,000 distinct CDR3 sequences listed, 25% were seen once. This CDR3 spans 15 amino acids. The germline V and J ends were trimmed by 1 base and 3 bases, with 13 bases remaining between them. Germline loops: CDR1 SGHAT, CDR2 FQNNGV. Concerning this clonotype itself: Antigen specificity is unknown.

This sequence originates from a human donor in good health. Some libraries in this study had Jurkat cell RNA spiked in. The rearrangement links TRBV11-2 to TRBJ2-7, with a weak D call TRBD2 (5 bases). Sequencing was done on a sample of naive CD8+ T cells from blood, with Jurkat cell RNA spiked in. Subset noted: FACS-sorted CD8+CD4-CCR7+CD45RA+ naive T cells. In nucleotides, the CDR3 is TGTGCCAGCAGCTTAGGGAAGGACGGGGTCTACGAGCAGTACTTC. Its translation: CASSLGKDGVYEQYF.